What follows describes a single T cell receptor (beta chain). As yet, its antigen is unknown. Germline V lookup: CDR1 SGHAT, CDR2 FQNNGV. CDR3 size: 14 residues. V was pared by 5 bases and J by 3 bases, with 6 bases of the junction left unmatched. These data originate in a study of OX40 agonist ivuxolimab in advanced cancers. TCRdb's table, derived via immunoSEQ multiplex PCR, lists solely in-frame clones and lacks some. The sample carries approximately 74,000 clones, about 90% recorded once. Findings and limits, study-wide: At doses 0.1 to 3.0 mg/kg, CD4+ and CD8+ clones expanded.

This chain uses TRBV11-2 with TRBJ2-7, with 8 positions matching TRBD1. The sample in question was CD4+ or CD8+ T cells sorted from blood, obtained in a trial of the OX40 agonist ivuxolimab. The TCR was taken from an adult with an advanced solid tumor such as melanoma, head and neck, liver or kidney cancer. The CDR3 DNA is TGTGCCAGCAGCCCCGGACAGGGAGACTACGAGCAGTACTTC. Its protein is CASSPGQGDYEQYF.